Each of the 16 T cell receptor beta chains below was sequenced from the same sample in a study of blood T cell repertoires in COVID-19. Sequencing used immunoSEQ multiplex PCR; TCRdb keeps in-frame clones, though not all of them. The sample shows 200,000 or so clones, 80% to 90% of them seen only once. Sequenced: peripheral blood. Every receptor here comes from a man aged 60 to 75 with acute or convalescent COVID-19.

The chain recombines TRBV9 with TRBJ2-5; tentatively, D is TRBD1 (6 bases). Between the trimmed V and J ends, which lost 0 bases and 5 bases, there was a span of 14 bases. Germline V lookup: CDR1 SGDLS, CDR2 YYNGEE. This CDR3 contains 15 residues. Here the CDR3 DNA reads TGTGCCAGCAGCGTAGGAGCAGGGGTCCGCGAGACCCAGTACTTC. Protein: CASSVGAGVRETQYF.

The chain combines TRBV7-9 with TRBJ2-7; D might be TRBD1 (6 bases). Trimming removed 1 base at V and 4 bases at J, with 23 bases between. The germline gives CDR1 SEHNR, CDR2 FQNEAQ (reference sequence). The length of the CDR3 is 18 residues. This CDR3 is CASSLGFLVENQGYEQYF. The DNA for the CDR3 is TGTGCCAGCAGCTTAGGGTTCTTAGTAGAAAATCAGGGGTACGAGCAGTACTTC.

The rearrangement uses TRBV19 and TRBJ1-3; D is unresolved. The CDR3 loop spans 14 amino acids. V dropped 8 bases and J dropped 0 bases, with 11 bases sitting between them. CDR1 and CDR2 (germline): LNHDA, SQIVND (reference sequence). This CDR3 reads CASGDTISGNTIYF. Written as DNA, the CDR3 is TGTGCCAGTGGCGACACAATCTCTGGAAACACCATATATTTT.

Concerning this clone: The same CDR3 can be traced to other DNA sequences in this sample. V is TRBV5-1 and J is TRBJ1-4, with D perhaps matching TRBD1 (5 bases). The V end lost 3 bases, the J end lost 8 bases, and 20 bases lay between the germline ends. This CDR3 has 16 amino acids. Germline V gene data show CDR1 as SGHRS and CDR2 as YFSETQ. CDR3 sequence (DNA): TGCGCCAGCAGCTGGAAAGAGACAGTGGCGGAAGAAAAACTGTTTTTT. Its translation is CASSWKETVAEEKLFF.

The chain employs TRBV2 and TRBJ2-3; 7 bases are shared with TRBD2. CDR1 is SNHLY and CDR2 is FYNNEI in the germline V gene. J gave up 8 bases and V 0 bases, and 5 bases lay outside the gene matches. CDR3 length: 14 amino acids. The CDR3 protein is CASSEAGGPGTQYF. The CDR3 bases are TGTGCCAGCAGTGAAGCGGGAGGGCCGGGTACGCAGTATTTT.

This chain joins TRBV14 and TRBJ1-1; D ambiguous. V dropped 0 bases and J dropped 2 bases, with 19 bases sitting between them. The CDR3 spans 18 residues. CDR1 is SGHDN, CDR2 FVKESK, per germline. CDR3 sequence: CASSQDIGPPWFNTEAFF. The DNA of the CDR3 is TGTGCCAGCAGCCAAGATATTGGGCCGCCGTGGTTCAACACTGAAGCTTTCTTT.

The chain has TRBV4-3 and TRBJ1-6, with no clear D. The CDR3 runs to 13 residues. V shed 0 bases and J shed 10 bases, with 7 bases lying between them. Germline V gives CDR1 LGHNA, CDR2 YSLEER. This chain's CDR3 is CASSQDARSPLHF. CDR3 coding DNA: TGCGCCAGCAGCCAAGATGCTAGATCACCCCTCCACTTT.

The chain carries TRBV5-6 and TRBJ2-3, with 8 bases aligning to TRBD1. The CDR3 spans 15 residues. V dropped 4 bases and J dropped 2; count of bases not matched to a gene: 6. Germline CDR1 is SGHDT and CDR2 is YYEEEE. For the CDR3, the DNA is TGTGCCAGCAGCAGGGACAGGTCCTTCACAGATACGCAGTATTTT. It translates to CASSRDRSFTDTQYF.

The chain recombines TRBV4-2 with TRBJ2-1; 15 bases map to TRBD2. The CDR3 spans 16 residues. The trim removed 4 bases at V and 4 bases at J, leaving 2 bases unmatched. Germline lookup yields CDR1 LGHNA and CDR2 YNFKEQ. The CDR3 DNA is TGTGCCAGCAGCCTTGGACTAGCGGGAGGGTACAATGAGCAGTTCTTC. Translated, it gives CASSLGLAGGYNEQFF.

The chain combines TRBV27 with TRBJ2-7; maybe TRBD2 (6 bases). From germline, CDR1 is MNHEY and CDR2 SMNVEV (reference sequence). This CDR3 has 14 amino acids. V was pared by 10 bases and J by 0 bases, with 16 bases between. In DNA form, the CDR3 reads TGTGCCACCCATACGGGACTCAACTCCTACGAGCAGTACTTC. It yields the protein CATHTGLNSYEQYF.

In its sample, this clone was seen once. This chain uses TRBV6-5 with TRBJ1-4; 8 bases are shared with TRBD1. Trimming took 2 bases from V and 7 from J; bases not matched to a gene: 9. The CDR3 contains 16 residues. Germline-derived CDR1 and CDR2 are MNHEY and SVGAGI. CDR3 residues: CASSYRDTGGGEKLFF. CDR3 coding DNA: TGTGCCAGCAGTTACAGGGATACAGGGGGGGGTGAAAAACTGTTTTTT.

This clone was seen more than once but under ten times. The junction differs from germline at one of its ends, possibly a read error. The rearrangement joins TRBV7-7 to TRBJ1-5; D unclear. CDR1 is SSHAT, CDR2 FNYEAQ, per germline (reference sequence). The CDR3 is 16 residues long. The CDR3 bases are TGTGCTAGCAGCTCCCAGCCCCGGAGGGCCACTCAGCCCCAGCATTTT. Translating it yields CASSSQPRRATQPQHF.

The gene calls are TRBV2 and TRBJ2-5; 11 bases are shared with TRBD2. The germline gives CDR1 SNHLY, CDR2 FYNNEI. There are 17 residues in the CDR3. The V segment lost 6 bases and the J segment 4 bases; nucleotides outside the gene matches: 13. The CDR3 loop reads CASSPGVAGGLRETQYF. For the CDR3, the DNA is TGTGCCAGCAGCCCCGGGGTAGCGGGAGGGCTCCGAGAGACCCAGTACTTC. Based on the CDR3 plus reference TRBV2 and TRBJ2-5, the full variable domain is EPEVTQTPSHQVTQMGQEVILRCVPISNHLYFYWYRQILGQKVEFLVSFYNNEISEKSEIFDDQFSVERPDGSNFTLKIRSTKLEDSAMYFCASSPGVAGGLRETQYFGPGTRLLVL.

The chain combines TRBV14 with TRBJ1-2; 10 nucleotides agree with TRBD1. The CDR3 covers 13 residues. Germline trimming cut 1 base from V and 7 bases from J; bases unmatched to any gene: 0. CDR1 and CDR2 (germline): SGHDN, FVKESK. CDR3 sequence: CASSQGTGGGYTF. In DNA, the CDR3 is TGTGCCAGCAGCCAAGGGACAGGGGGTGGCTACACCTTC.

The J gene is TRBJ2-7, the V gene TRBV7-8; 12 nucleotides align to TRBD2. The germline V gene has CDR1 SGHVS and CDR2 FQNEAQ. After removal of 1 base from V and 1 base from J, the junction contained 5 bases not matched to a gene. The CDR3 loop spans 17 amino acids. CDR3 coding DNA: TGTGCCAGCAGCTTAGGAGCTAGCGGGAGGGCTTCCTACGAGCAGTACTTC. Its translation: CASSLGASGRASYEQYF.

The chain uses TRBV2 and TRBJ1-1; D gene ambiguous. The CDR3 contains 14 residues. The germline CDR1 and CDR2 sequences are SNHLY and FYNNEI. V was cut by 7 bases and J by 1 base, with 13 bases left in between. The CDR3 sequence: CASKDSSRNTEAFF. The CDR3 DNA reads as TGTGCCAGCAAGGATAGCAGCCGGAACACTGAAGCTTTCTTT.